Relative to its sample, the clone carrying this TCR beta chain is medium-sized. The time point was: sample taken at primary tumor resection. Germline loops: CDR1 SGHAT, CDR2 FQNNGV. CDR3 size: 16 residues. V dropped 1 base and J dropped 0 bases, with 9 bases sitting between them. TCRdb analysed the 5' RACE reads with MiXCR anew, one entry per CDR3 protein. The sample contains a few thousand distinct CDR3 sequences, approximately 9.4% of which appear only once. These data come from a study of spatial heterogeneity in lung cancer. This TCR came from a male donor with early-stage non-small cell lung cancer. This chain links TRBV11-2 with TRBJ2-2, with D hard to call. The sample in question was normal lung tissue next to the tumor, obtained at surgery. DNA for the CDR3: TGTGCCAGCAGCTTAGGGCGCTTAGCGAACACCGGGGAGCTGTTTTTT. Residues: CASSLGRLANTGELFF.